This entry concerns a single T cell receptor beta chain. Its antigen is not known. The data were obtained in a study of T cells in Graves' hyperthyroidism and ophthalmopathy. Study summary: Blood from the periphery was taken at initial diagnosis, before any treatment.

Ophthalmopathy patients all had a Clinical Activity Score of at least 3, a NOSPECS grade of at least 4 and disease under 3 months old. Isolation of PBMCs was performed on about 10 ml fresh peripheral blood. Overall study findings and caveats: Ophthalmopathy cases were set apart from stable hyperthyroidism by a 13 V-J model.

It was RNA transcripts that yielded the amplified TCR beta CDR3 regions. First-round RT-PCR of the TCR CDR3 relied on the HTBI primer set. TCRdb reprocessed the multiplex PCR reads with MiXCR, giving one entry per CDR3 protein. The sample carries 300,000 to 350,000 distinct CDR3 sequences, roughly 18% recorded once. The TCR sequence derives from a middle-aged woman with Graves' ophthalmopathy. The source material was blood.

For the CDR3, the DNA is TGTGCCAGCAGTCCCGTTCAGGGTGGGAACCATCAGCCCCAGCATTTT. This translates into CASSPVQGGNHQPQHF. The rearrangement uses TRBV12-3 or TRBV12-4 and TRBJ1-5; D might be TRBD1 (5 bases). Deletions cut 5 bases from V and 5 bases from J, with 19 bases between. CDR3 length: 16 residues.